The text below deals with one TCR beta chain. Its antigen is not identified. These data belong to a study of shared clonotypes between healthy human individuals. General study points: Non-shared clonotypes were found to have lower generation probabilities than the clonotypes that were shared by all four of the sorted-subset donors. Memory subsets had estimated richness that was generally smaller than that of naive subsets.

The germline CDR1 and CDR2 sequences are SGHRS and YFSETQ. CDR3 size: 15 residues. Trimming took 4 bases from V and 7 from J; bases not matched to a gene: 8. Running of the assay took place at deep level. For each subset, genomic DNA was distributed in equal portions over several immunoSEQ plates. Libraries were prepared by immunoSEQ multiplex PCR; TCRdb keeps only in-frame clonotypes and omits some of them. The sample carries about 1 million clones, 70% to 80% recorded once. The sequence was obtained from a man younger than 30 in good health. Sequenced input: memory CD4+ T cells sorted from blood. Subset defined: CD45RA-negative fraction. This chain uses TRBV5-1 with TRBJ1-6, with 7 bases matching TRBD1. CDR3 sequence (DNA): TGCGCCAGCAGCCTTACCGGGACAGCCAATTCACCCCTCCACTTT. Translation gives CASSLTGTANSPLHF.